Listed here are 22 T cell receptor beta chains from one sample, sequenced in a study of blood T cell repertoires in COVID-19. Method: immunoSEQ multiplex PCR; TCRdb's copy keeps in-frame clones and lacks some. The sample has about 50,000 clones, 90% seen once; the top ten hold 6.2%. Specimen: peripheral blood. Every receptor here comes from a man aged 40-55 years with acute or convalescent COVID-19.

The rearrangement links TRBV3-1 (or the pseudogene TRBV3-2) to TRBJ2-7, with 7 nucleotides matching TRBD2. Germline CDR1 is LGHDT and CDR2 is YNNKEL (reference sequence). The V gene end was trimmed by 2 bases and the J gene end by 0 bases; junction bases not matched to a gene: 4. The CDR3 contains 15 residues. This CDR3 reads CASSQRGGSSYEQYF. The DNA of the CDR3 is TGTGCCAGCAGCCAAAGGGGAGGGAGCTCCTACGAGCAGTACTTC.

The CDR3 reads CASSLDNVPGREKLFF. The CDR3 bases are TGTGCCAGCAGCTTGGATAATGTCCCCGGTCGTGAAAAACTGTTTTTT. The chain couples TRBV5-6 to TRBJ1-4; D gene ambiguous. The V end lost 0 bases, the J end lost 7 bases, and 16 bases lay between the germline ends. This CDR3 region has 16 residues. The V gene's germline CDR1 is SGHDT and CDR2 YYEEEE. The full variable domain, in which reference TRBV5-6 and TRBJ1-4 provide the parts outside the CDR3, is DAGVTQSPTHLIKTRGQQVTLRCSPKSGHDTVSWYQQALGQGPQFIFQYYEEEERQRGNFPDRFSGHQFPNYSSELNVNALLLGDSALYLCASSLDNVPGREKLFFGSGTQLSVL.

CDR3 protein: CASSPGTVTDTQYF. CDR3 nucleotide sequence: TGTGCCAGCAGCCCCGGGACAGTGACAGATACGCAGTATTTT. V usage is TRBV7-3 and J usage is TRBJ2-3; 7 bases match TRBD1. Unmatched junction bases numbered 5, after V lost 5 bases and J lost 3 bases. The CDR3 loop spans 14 amino acids. Looked up from germline, CDR1 is SGHTA and CDR2 is FQGTGA.

This sequence joins TRBV3-1 (or the pseudogene TRBV3-2) and TRBJ2-4; the D gene is possibly TRBD1 (6 bases). Germline assignment: CDR1 LGHDT and CDR2 YNNKEL (reference sequence). The length of the CDR3 is 15 residues. The germline V and J ends were trimmed by 5 bases and 3 bases, with 14 bases remaining between them. The CDR3 reads CASSYEDSYKNIQYF. Written as DNA, the CDR3 is TGTGCCAGCAGCTATGAGGACAGTTACAAAAACATTCAGTACTTC.

CDR3 sequence: CATSRGSSGSGYEQYF. Written as DNA, the CDR3 is TGTGCCACCAGCAGGGGATCTAGCGGGAGTGGGTACGAGCAGTACTTC. This chain links TRBV15 with TRBJ2-7; TRBD2 matches 10 bases. CDR1 and CDR2 (germline): LNHNV, YYDKDF (reference sequence). V lost 3 bases and J lost 4; bases outside the gene matches: 9. The CDR3 spans 16 residues.

This clone was observed a handful of times. The chain combines TRBV13 with TRBJ1-1; no definite D call. Germline values: CDR1 PRHDT, CDR2 FYEKMQ (reference sequence). Trimming left V 2 bases short and J 2 bases short, with 9 bases between. The length of the CDR3 is 14 residues. The CDR3 loop is CASSLYQANTEAFF. CDR3 sequence (DNA): TGTGCCAGCAGCTTATATCAGGCTAACACTGAAGCTTTCTTT. Full variable domain (missing parts from reference TRBV13 and TRBJ1-1): AAGVIQSPRHLIKEKRETATLKCYPIPRHDTVYWYQQGPGQDPQFLISFYEKMQSDKGSIPDRFSAQQFSDYHSELNMSSLELGDSALYFCASSLYQANTEAFFGQGTRLTVV.

This chain links TRBV4-1 with TRBJ2-1; D perhaps matches TRBD2 (6 bases). This CDR3 has 13 amino acids. V lost 4 bases, J lost 5 bases, and 9 bases lay in between. The germline V gene encodes CDR1 MGHRA and CDR2 YSYEKL. The CDR3 reads CASSLWTNNEQFF. For the CDR3, the DNA is TGCGCCAGCAGCCTTTGGACTAACAATGAGCAGTTCTTC.

The CDR3 loop is CASGAGGTYEQYF. CDR3 in DNA: TGTGCCAGCGGGGCGGGGGGGACCTACGAGCAGTACTTC. J is TRBJ2-7 and V is TRBV14, with 9 bases aligning to TRBD2. Germline trimming cut 8 bases from V and 2 bases from J; bases unmatched to any gene: 4. This CDR3 has 13 residues. The germline gives CDR1 SGHDN, CDR2 FVKESK.

The chain has TRBV18 and TRBJ1-5; the match to TRBD1 covers 8 bases. The CDR3 has 17 amino acids. From germline, CDR1 is KGHSH and CDR2 LQKENI. Trimming cost V 5 bases and J 12 bases; bases outside gene matches: 21. The CDR3 bases are TGTGCCAGCTCATTAGGACAGGGCGCTCTTAATCAGGGGAACCAGCATTTT. Its protein product is CASSLGQGALNQGNQHF.

The chain recombines TRBV7-9 with TRBJ1-5; D perhaps matches TRBD1 (6 bases). CDR1 and CDR2 (germline): SEHNR, FQNEAQ (reference sequence). The V end lost 1 base, the J end lost 8 bases, and 6 bases lay between the germline ends. This CDR3 comprises 12 residues. The DNA for the CDR3 is TGTGCCAGCAGCTTAGAGGGGGAGCCCCAGCATTTT. It specifies CASSLEGEPQHF. The full variable domain, in which reference TRBV7-9 and TRBJ1-5 provide the parts outside the CDR3, is DTGVSQNPRHKITKRGQNVTFRCDPISEHNRLYWYRQTLGQGPEFLTYFQNEAQLEKSRLLSDRFSAERPKGSFSTLEIQRTEQGDSAMYLCASSLEGEPQHFGDGTRLSIL.

The chain links TRBV3-1 (or the pseudogene TRBV3-2) to TRBJ1-1; 9 bases are a match to TRBD1. J gave up 6 bases and V 4 bases, and 6 bases lay outside the gene matches. The germline gives CDR1 LGHDT, CDR2 YNNKEL (reference sequence). This CDR3 spans 14 amino acids. The CDR3 protein is CASSPGQGSAEAFF. In DNA, the CDR3 is TGTGCCAGCAGCCCTGGACAGGGGAGTGCTGAAGCTTTCTTT.

The J gene is TRBJ1-2, the V gene TRBV6-5; D not certain. V gave up 0 bases and J gave up 6 bases, with 11 bases separating them. The CDR3 runs 14 residues. Germline CDR1 is MNHEY and CDR2 is SVGAGI. The CDR3 nucleotides read TGTGCCAGCAGTTACTCCCGGCAGCGCCATGGCTACACCTTC. Its translation: CASSYSRQRHGYTF.

The chain carries TRBV9 and TRBJ1-2, with 9 bases aligning to TRBD1. The CDR3 runs 14 residues. Germline assignment: CDR1 SGDLS and CDR2 YYNGEE. V lost 3 bases, J lost 6 bases, and 6 bases stayed unmatched. CDR3 DNA sequence: TGTGCCAGCAGCGCCACCGGGACAGGGAATGGCTACACCTTC. It yields the protein CASSATGTGNGYTF.

V is TRBV6-2 or TRBV6-3 and J is TRBJ1-2, with D perhaps TRBD1 (6 bases). V was cut by 6 bases and J by 4 bases, with 21 bases left in between. Germline values: CDR1 MNHEY, CDR2 SVGEGT. The CDR3 spans 16 residues. CDR3 in DNA: TGTGCCAGCAGCCGCTTCGGTAGAGCGGGGGCCTATGGCTACACCTTC. Amino acids: CASSRFGRAGAYGYTF.

J is TRBJ2-2 and V is TRBV18; weak D call: TRBD1 (6 bases). CDR3 length: 15 residues. CDR1 KGHSH and CDR2 LQKENI come from the germline V gene. Trimming cost V 4 bases and J 1 base, with 10 bases left between them. The CDR3 DNA is TGTGCCAGCTCACGAGAGACAGGGAACACCGGGGAGCTGTTTTTT. It encodes CASSRETGNTGELFF.

This sequence joins TRBV29-1 and TRBJ2-7; 12 bases map to TRBD2. CDR3 length: 13 residues. The germline V gene encodes CDR1 SQVTM and CDR2 ANQGSEA. J was trimmed by 5 bases and V by 7 bases; bases with no gene match: 6. The CDR3 region is CSAPGLAGHEQYF. As DNA, the CDR3 is TGCAGCGCCCCGGGACTAGCGGGTCACGAGCAGTACTTC.

The chain links TRBV6-4 to TRBJ2-1; 9 bases align to TRBD1. CDR1 MRHNA and CDR2 SNTAGT come from the germline V gene. CDR3 length equals 15 residues. The V segment lost 5 bases and the J segment 4 bases; nucleotides outside the gene matches: 6. CDR3 sequence (DNA): TGTGCCAGCAGTCCCGGGACAGGGAGTTACAATGAGCAGTTCTTC. Its protein is CASSPGTGSYNEQFF.

The genes are TRBV19 and TRBJ2-1, with TRBD1 identical over 8 bases. This CDR3 has 14 amino acids. From germline, CDR1 is LNHDA and CDR2 SQIVND (reference sequence). J lost 3 bases, V lost 10 bases, and 8 bases had no gene match. CDR3 loop: CATLDRERYNEQFF. As DNA, the CDR3 is TGTGCCACTCTGGACAGGGAGCGCTACAATGAGCAGTTCTTC.

This clone has a handful of counts. The gene calls are TRBV5-1 and TRBJ1-2; no clear D gene. The V and J ends lost 4 bases and 3 bases respectively, with 13 bases between them. Per the germline V gene, CDR1 is SGHRS and CDR2 is YFSETQ. This CDR3 spans 14 amino acids. CDR3 nucleotides: TGCGCCAGCAGCACTGACCCGGAGGACTATGGCTACACCTTC. Its translation: CASSTDPEDYGYTF.

The chain has TRBV6-6 and TRBJ1-5; D is possibly TRBD1 (6 bases). Germline CDR1 and CDR2: MNHNY and SVGAGI (reference sequence). V lost 2 bases, J lost 4 bases, and 15 bases lay in between. This CDR3 has 16 amino acids. DNA for the CDR3: TGTGCCAGCAGTTACGTCGCCAGGGGAGGGAATCAGCCCCAGCATTTT. Protein: CASSYVARGGNQPQHF.

The chain uses TRBV7-2 and TRBJ2-5, with 8 bases that match TRBD2. The CDR3 has 15 amino acids. Germline V gene sequence: CDR1 SGHTA, CDR2 FQGNSA. The trim removed 5 bases at V and 6 bases at J, leaving 11 bases unmatched. The CDR3: CASSPVRTSYQTQYF. CDR3 DNA sequence: TGTGCCAGCAGCCCCGTCCGGACTAGCTATCAGACCCAGTACTTC.

The rearrangement joins TRBV10-3 to TRBJ2-7; 9 bases fit TRBD1. V shed 8 bases and J 6 bases; nucleotides not matched to a gene: 11. The CDR3 has 14 amino acids. Germline lookup yields CDR1 ENHRY and CDR2 SYGVKD. This CDR3 is CAIGRQGVGGEQYF. The DNA for the CDR3 is TGTGCCATCGGGCGACAGGGGGTTGGGGGCGAGCAGTACTTC.